Below, 12 T cell receptor beta chains from the same sample are listed, as sequenced in a study of blood T cells in healthy people across ages. A second PCR of roughly 7 to 11 cycles used a sample-barcoded 5' primer and a J-beta primer mix. TCRdb processed the 5' RACE reads anew with MiXCR; each CDR3 protein has one entry. The table includes over a million distinct CDR3 sequences, 35% to 45% detected once. The sequenced sample consisted of blood. These receptors were taken from a woman between 18 and 29 years old in good health.

The chain links TRBV29-1 to TRBJ2-3; TRBD2 matches 11 bases. This CDR3 spans 15 amino acids. With V trimmed by 7 bases and J by 2 bases, 8 bases remained unmatched. The V gene's germline CDR1 is SQVTM and CDR2 ANQGSEA. CDR3 bases: TGCAGCGCTCAGGCTAGCGGGAGGCCCACAGATACGCAGTATTTT. This codes for CSAQASGRPTDTQYF.

In its sample, this clonotype was seen a few times. The V gene is TRBV3-1, the J gene TRBJ2-6; no clear D. V lost 3 bases and J lost 0, with 9 bases in between. CDR1 and CDR2 (germline): LGHDT, YNNKEL (reference sequence). CDR3 length: 16 amino acids. CDR3 amino acids: CASSQILPSGANVLTF. CDR3 DNA: TGTGCCAGCAGCCAGATTCTGCCCTCTGGGGCCAACGTCCTGACTTTC. The entire variable domain, with the rest obtained from reference TRBV3-1 and TRBJ2-6, is as follows: DTAVSQTPKYLVTQMGNDKSIKCEQNLGHDTMYWYKQDSKKFLKIMFSYNNKELIINETVPNRFSPKSPDKAHLNLHINSLELGDSAVYFCASSQILPSGANVLTFGAGSRLTVL.

This chain uses TRBV13 with TRBJ2-7; 8 nucleotides match TRBD1. Germline loops: CDR1 PRHDT, CDR2 FYEKMQ (reference sequence). The CDR3 covers 15 residues. V lost 3 bases to trimming and J lost 3 bases; unmatched junction nucleotides: 7. In nucleotides, the CDR3 is TGTGCCAGCAGCTTCGGGACAGGTAAAATCTACGAGCAGTACTTC. Its translation is CASSFGTGKIYEQYF.

The genes are TRBV18 and TRBJ2-3; D possibly corresponds to TRBD2 (6 bases). CDR1 is KGHSH, CDR2 LQKENI, per germline. Trimming stripped 0 bases from V and 0 bases from J, with 10 bases between. The length of the CDR3 is 16 residues. The CDR3 nucleotides read TGTGCCAGCTCACCACCGCGGGGAGCTAGCACAGATACGCAGTATTTT. Residues: CASSPPRGASTDTQYF.

This rearrangement joins TRBV25-1 to TRBJ2-3; D not certain. The V end was cut by 2 bases, the J end by 8 bases, with 11 bases between. The length of the CDR3 is 13 residues. Per the germline V gene, CDR1 is MGHDK and CDR2 is SYGVNS. The chain's CDR3 is CASSEVGRITQYF. DNA of the CDR3: TGTGCCAGCAGTGAAGTTGGCCGAATTACGCAGTATTTT.

This clonotype showed up just a few times. The rearrangement uses TRBV29-1 and TRBJ1-1; the D gene is possibly TRBD1 (5 bases). CDR3 length: 13 residues. With 7 bases removed from V and 2 bases from J, the gap between germline ends came to 14 bases. Germline CDR1 reads SQVTM; CDR2 reads ANQGSEA. DNA of the CDR3: TGCAGCGGCGGGACTAGTTCTAACACTGAAGCTTTCTTT. This translates into CSGGTSSNTEAFF.

This rearrangement joins TRBV6-1 to TRBJ2-5, with a tentative D call TRBD2 (5 bases). CDR1 MNHNS and CDR2 SASEGT come from the germline V gene. The germline V and J ends were trimmed by 6 bases and 4 bases, with 12 bases remaining between them. The CDR3 totals 13 residues. The CDR3 sequence is CASSVARRETQYF. The CDR3 DNA sequence: TGTGCCAGCAGCGTAGCGAGGCGAGAGACCCAGTACTTC.

The chain is built from TRBV12-3 or TRBV12-4 and TRBJ2-7; D may be TRBD2 (6 bases). V was shortened by 5 bases and J by 0 bases, with 20 bases between the two germline ends. CDR3 length: 17 residues. CDR3 DNA sequence: TGTGCCAGCAGTCCCTGGTCCCTAGCGTGGAGCTCCTACGAGCAGTACTTC. It specifies CASSPWSLAWSSYEQYF.

This rearrangement joins TRBV2 to TRBJ2-1; no definite D call. V was clipped by 6 bases and J by 7 bases, with 4 bases between them. The CDR3 is made up of 10 amino acids. Germline V gene lookup returns CDR1 SNHLY and CDR2 FYNNEI. The CDR3 region has the DNA TGTGCCAGCAGGGAAAATGAGCAGTTCTTC. As protein: CASRENEQFF.

Details on this clonotype: An end of the junction does not agree with germline; a read error may underlie this. This chain links TRBV7-7 with TRBJ2-1, with TRBD1 matching 9 bases. Germline V gene lookup returns CDR1 SSHAT and CDR2 FNYEAQ (reference sequence). The CDR3 has 17 residues. CDR3 nucleotides: TGTGCTAGCAGCTTAGTCCCGGGACAGGGAACCTACAATGAGCAGTTCTTC. As protein: CASSLVPGQGTYNEQFF.

This clonotype appeared a few times. This chain links TRBV28 with TRBJ1-2; no clear D gene. CDR1 MDHEN and CDR2 SYDVKM come from the germline V gene. This CDR3 spans 13 amino acids. Trimming left V 5 bases short and J 0 bases short, with 7 bases between. CDR3 region: CASSPPTNYGYTF. Here the CDR3 DNA reads TGTGCCAGCAGTCCCCCCACTAACTATGGCTACACCTTC.

V is TRBV30 and J is TRBJ2-1; D not resolved. CDR1 and CDR2 (germline): GTSNPN, SVGIG (reference sequence). V shed 4 bases and J shed 6 bases, with 10 bases lying between them. This CDR3 spans 12 amino acids. Here the CDR3 DNA reads TGTGCCTGGATGGGGTTCGGCAATGAGCAGTTCTTC. Translation gives CAWMGFGNEQFF.